This T cell receptor (beta chain) appears in the sequencing data of a study of cytomegalovirus exposure and HLA in healthy donors. The wider study: Membership in the Caucasian-associated ancestry cluster was found for 81% of approximately 400 genotyped donors.

Whole-study findings and limits: Later genetic work tied a missense DCLRE1C variant to beta-chain V and J trimming. A later analysis reportedly identified an Asian-associated ancestry cluster as carrying fewer N-insertions than the roughly 670-donor mean.

Each donor's status was that of a healthy bone marrow donor. It was with 60 Vbeta and 13 Jbeta primers that the PCR ran. The method was immunoSEQ multiplex PCR; TCRdb's version includes in-frame clones alone and lacks a portion of them. The sample contains under 130,000 clones, 65% of which appear only once. With respect to this clone: Its antigen is still unknown.

The CDR3 length is 14 residues. V was pared by 5 bases and J by 4 bases, with 15 bases between. From germline, CDR1 is SGHNT and CDR2 YYREEE (reference sequence). The genes are TRBV5-4 and TRBJ1-2, with D hard to call. Sequencing was done on a sample of PBMCs. The sequence was obtained from a man aged 25-45 years in good health and CMV-seropositive. DNA of the CDR3: TGTGCCAGCAGGCGTGGAGGGTCGCTCTATGGCTACACCTTC. Its protein product is CASRRGGSLYGYTF.